These 24 T cell receptor beta chains were all obtained from the same sample, sequenced in a study of blood T cell repertoires in COVID-19. The data were produced by immunoSEQ multiplex PCR, yet TCRdb's version contains in-frame clones alone and is incomplete. The sample consists of some 240,000 clones, roughly four fifths of them appearing once. Sequences were obtained from peripheral blood. The source of these receptors is a woman in her 70s with COVID-19, enrolled during active disease.

V gene TRBV18 combines with J gene TRBJ2-1, with D maybe TRBD2 (5 bases). The CDR3 runs 15 residues. V lost 6 bases and J 0 bases, leaving 12 bases between the germline ends. In germline, CDR1 is KGHSH, CDR2 LQKENI. CDR3 protein: CASSLLGSSYNEQFF. The DNA of the CDR3 is TGTGCCAGCTCGCTACTAGGGAGCTCCTACAATGAGCAGTTCTTC.

The V call is TRBV19, the J call TRBJ1-5; 11 bases line up with TRBD1. Germline CDR1 and CDR2: LNHDA and SQIVND (reference sequence). The CDR3 length is 18 residues. J was trimmed by 3 bases and V by 5 bases; bases with no gene match: 12. The CDR3 protein is CASSDRFPGQGDNQPQHF. DNA of the CDR3: TGTGCCAGTAGTGACCGATTTCCGGGACAGGGGGACAATCAGCCCCAGCATTTT.

The rearrangement joins TRBV5-6 to TRBJ2-2; D is undetermined. V was pared by 2 bases and J by 2 bases, with 10 bases between. This CDR3 is built from 15 residues. CDR1 and CDR2 from the germline V gene are SGHDT and YYEEEE. The CDR3 region has the DNA TGTGCCAGCAGCTTTGGGCAGATAAACACCGGGGAGCTGTTTTTT. This gives the protein CASSFGQINTGELFF.

This clone has just one count. V and J are TRBV28 and TRBJ2-3; 14 nucleotides line up with TRBD2. The germline CDR1 and CDR2 sequences are MDHEN and SYDVKM. CDR3 length equals 16 residues. Losses at the gene ends were 5 bases for V and 10 bases for J; bases not matched to a gene: 11. This CDR3 is CASSLMTSGREPAQYF. CDR3 nucleotide sequence: TGTGCCAGCAGTCTTATGACTAGCGGGAGGGAACCGGCGCAGTATTTT.

This rearrangement joins TRBV6-5 to TRBJ1-5; 9 bases align to TRBD1. The V gene end was trimmed by 6 bases and the J gene end by 5 bases; junction bases not matched to a gene: 8. The V gene's germline CDR1 is MNHEY and CDR2 SVGAGI. The CDR3 is made up of 15 amino acids. CDR3 in amino acids: CASRGTGSLDQPQHF. CDR3 DNA sequence: TGTGCCAGCAGAGGGACAGGGTCTCTGGATCAGCCCCAGCATTTT.

The chain carries TRBV9 and TRBJ1-1; no firm D call. The CDR3 is made up of 14 amino acids. Trimming shortened V by 0 bases and J by 5 bases, and 11 bases separated the two germline ends. Germline assignment: CDR1 SGDLS and CDR2 YYNGEE. CDR3 protein: CASSVGPGSTEAFF. CDR3 bases: TGTGCCAGCAGCGTAGGGCCTGGGAGTACTGAAGCTTTCTTT.

V usage is TRBV29-1 and J usage is TRBJ2-5, with D maybe TRBD1 (6 bases). The CDR3 runs to 15 residues. CDR1 is SQVTM, CDR2 ANQGSEA, per germline. V was shortened by 4 bases and J by 2 bases, with 17 bases between the two germline ends. CDR3 residues: CSVVGHRVSQETQYF. The CDR3 nucleotides are TGCAGCGTTGTGGGGCACAGGGTTAGTCAAGAGACCCAGTACTTC. Full variable domain (rest looked up from reference TRBV29-1 and TRBJ2-5): SAVISQKPSRDICQRGTSLTIQCQVDSQVTMMFWYRQQPGQSLTLIATANQGSEATYESGFVIDKFPISRPNLTFSTLTVSNMSPEDSSIYLCSVVGHRVSQETQYFGPGTRLLVL.

This chain links TRBV28 with TRBJ1-1; a weak D match, TRBD1 (6 bases). CDR3 length: 14 residues. V was clipped by 5 bases and J by 4 bases, with 14 bases between them. The germline V gene encodes CDR1 MDHEN and CDR2 SYDVKM. As DNA, the CDR3 is TGTGCCAGCAGTAACAGGGTACTGCGCACTGAAGCTTTCTTT. Amino acid sequence: CASSNRVLRTEAFF.

J is TRBJ1-6 and V is TRBV12-5, with D tentatively TRBD1 (6 bases). This CDR3 region has 14 residues. Per the germline V gene, CDR1 is LGHNT and CDR2 is FRNRAP. V dropped 7 bases and J dropped 7 bases, with 14 bases sitting between them. CDR3 DNA sequence: TGTGCTAGTGCCTGGGACATTTCGAATTCACCCCTCCACTTT. Translated, it gives CASAWDISNSPLHF. The full variable domain, rest sourced from reference TRBV12-5 and TRBJ1-6, is DARVTQTPRHKVTEMGQEVTMRCQPILGHNTVFWYRQTMMQGLELLAYFRNRAPLDDSGMPKDRFSAEMPDATLATLKIQPSEPRDSAVYFCASAWDISNSPLHFGNGTRLTVT.

The V gene is TRBV5-1, the J gene TRBJ1-1; D ambiguous. The CDR3 is 15 residues long. Looked up from germline, CDR1 is SGHRS and CDR2 is YFSETQ. Deletions cut 0 bases from V and 4 bases from J, with 13 bases between. This CDR3 is CASSLDGRVSTEAFF. The CDR3, as DNA: TGCGCCAGCAGCTTGGATGGGAGGGTAAGCACTGAAGCTTTCTTT.

This clone was seen a single time. The chain links TRBV15 to TRBJ2-7, with 8 bases lining up with TRBD1. Trimming removed 3 bases from V and 6 bases from J; junction bases left unmatched: 4. Germline CDR1 LNHNV, CDR2 YYDKDF (reference sequence). The CDR3 has 13 amino acids. The CDR3 sequence: CATSRDRVGEQYF. Written as DNA, the CDR3 is TGTGCCACCAGCAGGGACAGGGTGGGCGAGCAGTACTTC.

The rearrangement joins TRBV4-1 to TRBJ2-3; D is undetermined. The CDR3 length is 17 residues. Trimming cost V 0 bases and J 0 bases, with 13 bases left between them. CDR1 MGHRA and CDR2 YSYEKL come from the germline V gene. The CDR3 is CASSQESSGLSTDTQYF. CDR3 DNA sequence: TGCGCCAGCAGCCAAGAGTCTAGTGGGTTGAGCACAGATACGCAGTATTTT.

The chain has TRBV11-2 and TRBJ1-3; a possible D gene is TRBD1 (6 bases). The germline V gene encodes CDR1 SGHAT and CDR2 FQNNGV. This CDR3 has 14 residues. V was cut by 2 bases and J by 5 bases, with 10 bases left in between. For the CDR3, the DNA is TGTGCCAGCAGCTTACCTCAGGGGAGAAACACCATATATTTT. Protein sequence: CASSLPQGRNTIYF.

V and J are TRBV9 and TRBJ1-6, with TRBD1 matching 10 bases. The CDR3 is 19 amino acids. Germline CDR1 is SGDLS and CDR2 is YYNGEE. J was trimmed by 0 bases and V by 3 bases; bases with no gene match: 9. In DNA, the CDR3 is TGTGCCAGCAGCGAAAGCCCAGGGACAGGGGCCTCCTATAATTCACCCCTCCACTTT. Amino acid sequence: CASSESPGTGASYNSPLHF.

V usage is TRBV29-1 and J usage is TRBJ2-3; 9 bases map to TRBD1. Trimming cost V 3 bases and J 3 bases; bases outside gene matches: 7. The germline V gene has CDR1 SQVTM and CDR2 ANQGSEA. CDR3 length: 15 residues. Here the CDR3 reads CSVDVGTGTTDTQYF. Here the CDR3 DNA reads TGCAGCGTTGACGTCGGGACAGGGACAACAGATACGCAGTATTTT.

The chain joins TRBV11-3 to TRBJ2-1, with 11 bases that match TRBD2. Germline values: CDR1 SGHNT, CDR2 YENEEA. This CDR3 has 14 residues. Trimming removed 8 bases from V and 8 bases from J; junction bases left unmatched: 8. The CDR3 coding sequence is TGTGCCAGCGAGACTAGCGGGGCCGGAGATGAGCAGTTCTTC. Translated, it gives CASETSGAGDEQFF.

This rearrangement joins TRBV7-8 to TRBJ2-2; D ambiguous. The CDR3 covers 12 residues. Germline V gives CDR1 SGHVS, CDR2 FQNEAQ. V was clipped by 7 bases and J by 1 base, with 4 bases between them. The DNA for the CDR3 is TGTGCCAGCACGCGGAACACCGGGGAGCTGTTTTTT. Encoded protein: CASTRNTGELFF.

This chain connects TRBV19 to TRBJ2-7, with TRBD1 matching 8 bases. The V and J ends lost 4 bases and 2 bases, in that order; junction bases with no gene match: 7. The CDR3 extends over 15 amino acids. Germline-derived CDR1 and CDR2 are LNHDA and SQIVND (reference sequence). Written as DNA, the CDR3 is TGTGCCAGTAGTACTCGACAGGGGATGCCCTACGAGCAGTACTTC. This sequence encodes CASSTRQGMPYEQYF.

The table lists this clone with a few counts. This chain connects TRBV6-6 to TRBJ1-2, with TRBD1 matching 7 bases. Germline CDR1 MNHNY, CDR2 SVGAGI (reference sequence). There are 15 residues in the CDR3. The ends lost 6 bases at V and 4 bases at J; junction bases unmatched: 11. This CDR3 reads CASSFRQGTIYGYTF. The CDR3 DNA sequence: TGTGCCAGCAGCTTTAGACAGGGAACAATCTATGGCTACACCTTC.

The J gene is TRBJ1-1, the V gene TRBV5-1; D gene ambiguous. Germline CDR1 SGHRS, CDR2 YFSETQ. Trimming took off 6 bases at V and 1 base at J, with 19 bases between the two ends. The CDR3 has 16 residues. The CDR3 sequence is CASTSNPGFSNTEAFF. The CDR3 DNA sequence: TGCGCCAGCACCTCAAATCCGGGATTCTCGAACACTGAAGCTTTCTTT.

The rearrangement joins TRBV1 to TRBJ2-7; the tabulated D call, TRBD2, remains unverified against the DNA. TRBV1 is tagged as a pseudogene. The CDR3 spans 15 residues. The CDR3 nucleotides read TGCACCAGCAGCCAAGCTACTAGCGGGAGGGACGAGCAGTACTTC. Protein product: CTSSQATSGRDEQYF.

This chain connects TRBV7-6 to TRBJ1-1, with D perhaps matching TRBD1 (6 bases). This CDR3 is 16 amino acids long. CDR1 is SGHVS and CDR2 is FNYEAQ in the germline V gene. Deletions cut 4 bases from V and 8 bases from J, with 23 bases between. Here the CDR3 DNA reads TGTGCCAGCAGCTCTACCGGGACACTGGTCGCGAGGGAAGCTTTCTTT. Its translation is CASSSTGTLVAREAFF.

The chain links TRBV10-3 to TRBJ2-3; 8 bases align to TRBD1. With V trimmed by 7 bases and J by 6 bases, 6 bases remained unmatched. CDR3 length: 13 amino acids. Germline V gene lookup returns CDR1 ENHRY and CDR2 SYGVKD. The CDR3 DNA reads TGTGCCATCAACCAGGGGGCGCAGGATACGCAGTATTTT. Residues: CAINQGAQDTQYF.

This clone has just a few counts. This chain links TRBV6-5 with TRBJ1-5; D unclear. Per the germline V gene, CDR1 is MNHEY and CDR2 is SVGAGI. V was clipped by 0 bases and J by 6 bases, with 6 bases between them. This CDR3 is 13 amino acids long. CDR3 residues: CASSYSFRQPQHF. The DNA of the CDR3 is TGTGCCAGCAGTTACTCTTTTCGTCAGCCCCAGCATTTT.